The clone carrying this T cell receptor (beta chain) has a count of ten or more. No antigen is known for it. The table came from immunoSEQ multiplex PCR; TCRdb's copy has only in-frame clones and leaves some out. Singletons are absent from the sample, which has 20,000 to 30,000 clones. This CDR3 contains 13 residues. Germline lookup yields CDR1 MNHEY and CDR2 SVGAGI. J lost 6 bases, V lost 4 bases, and 6 bases had no gene match. This entry is derived from a study of T cells after posttransplantation cyclophosphamide. Study conclusions and caveats: Donor CD8+ memory clones often dominated recipient blood repertoires at later times. TRB clonality was highly associated with recipient CMV seropositivity and reactivation. TRB overlap between skin or GI tissue T cells and blood was limited.

The J gene is TRBJ2-7, the V gene TRBV6-5; 7 bases map to TRBD2. Sequencing was done on a sample of PBMCs. The origin of this receptor is a middle-aged man in good health, CMV-negative, and a related stem cell transplant donor. CDR3: CASSLGRAGEQYF. The CDR3 DNA reads as TGTGCCAGCAGTTTGGGGAGGGCTGGCGAGCAGTACTTC.